Described below is a single T cell receptor (beta chain) sequence and its context. TCRdb fed the 5' RACE reads into MiXCR, producing one record per CDR3 protein. Counted here are 150,000 to 200,000 distinct CDR3 sequences, under 14% occurring once; the ten biggest clones make up 3.8%. The sample is drawn from a study of T-cell memory formation after mild COVID-19. Germline CDR1 reads MNHEY; CDR2 reads SVGAGI. Deletions cut 7 bases from V and 2 bases from J, with 21 bases between. The CDR3 runs 16 residues. The gene calls are TRBV6-5 and TRBJ2-7; TRBD2 is a possible D gene (6 bases). This receptor was taken from a man between 18 and 35 years old who had mild COVID-19 (a few samples of this study predate the infection). Cell type and time point are not known. The sequencing sample was made of PBMCs or a T cell subset sorted from them (not recorded which). CDR3 region: CASMEGVGGRPYEQYF. Written as DNA, the CDR3 is TGTGCCAGCATGGAGGGAGTCGGAGGGAGACCCTACGAGCAGTACTTC.